Detailed here is one T cell receptor (beta chain). This clone has only one observation. Its antigen is currently not known. No much larger clonotype is one base removed from it; base qualities were not supplied. The CDR3 holds 13 amino acids from the cysteine to the phenylalanine. The entry retains the CDR3 DNA only, 39 bases that are in frame from base 1. V loses 1 base, J loses 3 bases, and the germline ends lie 4 bases apart. In the germline V gene (reference sequence), CDR1 corresponds to LNHDA and CDR2 to SQIVND. This entry is derived from a study of a mutant IDH1 vaccine in newly diagnosed glioma (dated by TCRdb to about 2021). Notes on the research overall: Patients received eight vaccinations in weeks 1, 3, 5, 7, 11, 15, 19 and 23, corresponding to visits V03 through V10. Before enrollment, most patients had been given radiochemotherapy with temozolomide as standard therapy, while the rest had received either radiotherapy alone or temozolomide alone. Longitudinal TCRB deep sequencing was performed for approximately 24 treated patients wherever samples were available for exploratory analyses. Peripheral blood samples were drawn at six visits, namely V03 (baseline), V05, V07, V10, V12 and V13. Vaccination began 4-6 weeks after radiotherapy alone, or alongside temozolomide cycles in the chemotherapy-containing groups. Of the 25 to 35 treated patients, around 62% were male and around 40% were female, and a mean age of around 40 years was recorded. The full study reports these points: Availability determined which PBMC samples were chosen for TCRB deep sequencing. Immune responses induced by the vaccine were seen in roughly 95% of patients across multiple MHC alleles. The authors stated that sample limitations prevented analyses of patient blood samples from being reproduced. Pseudoprogression appeared unrelated to alterations in the top peripheral T cell clonotypes detected by TCRB sequencing.

The library was generated by the immunoSEQ multiplex PCR assay. The hsTCRB Kit was used according to the manufacturer's protocol to amplify rearranged TCR beta chain sequences. An Illumina MiSeq was used to sequence the TCRB libraries. As for the authors' bioinformatics: The proprietary platform of the kit vendor was used for demultiplexing, trimming and gene mapping. TCRdb took this table from immuneACCESS and kept in-frame rearrangements with V and J called. Such tables lack part of the clones; where checked against another copy, unresolved V genes explain under half of the gap, and the rest is unexplained. That table gives V, J and clone size, and the DNA gave D and trimming. The sample table shows some 22,000 clones, and 65% to 80% are seen once. The leading ten clones occupy approximately 8% of the sample. In the paper's terms, the time point label means: week 11, during vaccination. Each vaccine dose, consisting of 300 ug of a 20-mer mutant IDH1 peptide in Montanide, was administered subcutaneously with topical imiquimod. Donors had newly diagnosed WHO grade 3 or 4 IDH1-mutant astrocytomas with loss of nuclear ATRX. The samples were drawn from NOA16, a multicentre, single-arm, open-label phase I trial in Germany that tested a mutant IDH1 peptide vaccine in humans for the first time. Genomic DNA for TCRB sequencing was isolated from EDTA blood with the DNeasy Blood and Tissue Kit.

This sequence was found in a man between 35 and 55 years old with glioma. Sequencing used PBMCs, obtained from a glioma patient whose treatment included an IDH1 peptide vaccine. The chain couples TRBV19 to TRBJ2-1; no D segment can be confidently identified. The DNA sequence is as follows: TGTGCCAGTAGTATAGGGGGCTACAATGAGCAGTTCTTC. It encodes CASSIGGYNEQFF.